This T cell receptor (beta chain) came from a study of CD8 T cells in Susac syndrome. For this clonotype: Its antigen is undetermined.

This CDR3 has 15 residues. The germline gives CDR1 DFQATT, CDR2 SNEGSKA (reference sequence). V trimming: 6 bases; J trimming: 6 bases; junction bases outside the gene matches: 9. With random hexamers, reverse transcription was performed on about 0.5 to 1 ug of RNA. It was immunoSEQ multiplex PCR that amplified TCR beta CDR3 across 54 Vbeta and 13 Jbeta. One entry per CDR3 protein, called by TCRdb with MiXCR from the immunoSEQ multiplex PCR reads. The top ten clones hold over 0.1% of a sample with about 280,000 distinct CDR3 sequences, around 84% of them seen once. Whole-study findings and limits: As the study acknowledged, the number of individuals in its TCR sequencing and HLA analysis was relatively small.

CD8+ and CD4+ T cells from blood underwent TCR beta sequencing. Material for sequencing was CD8+ T cells from PBMCs. The sequence was collected from a human donor with multiple sclerosis. The chain is built from TRBV20-1 and TRBJ2-3; 13 nucleotides agree with TRBD2. DNA for the CDR3: TGCAGTGCGCCTCAGACTAGCGGGAGGCTGGATACGCAGTATTTT. Translated, it gives CSAPQTSGRLDTQYF.